A selection of T cell receptor beta chains follows, all from one sample in a study of T cells in Graves' hyperthyroidism and ophthalmopathy. TCRdb processed the multiplex PCR reads anew with MiXCR; each CDR3 protein has one entry. The data show 460,000 or so distinct CDR3 sequences, about an eighth seen once. The sequenced material came from blood. Every receptor here comes from a woman aged 18-30 years with Graves' hyperthyroidism. Each CDR3 is given with its conserved first and last residue. D genes are given only for firm matches. Clone size, where shown, is once, few, many, or a class for clones that have expanded.

d_gene | j_gene | abundance | len | v_gene | CDR3nt | CDR3aa
- | TRBJ2-5 | few | 12 | TRBV27 | TGTGCCAGCAGGGCTAGTATTGAGACCCAGTACTTC | CASRASIETQYF
TRBD2 | TRBJ2-2 | few | 17 | TRBV4-2 | TGTGCCAGCAGCCAAGGATACGGGAGGGGGGGAACCGGGGAGCTGTTTTTT | CASSQGYGRGGTGELFF
- | TRBJ1-1 | many | 16 | TRBV12-3/TRBV12-4 | TGTGCCAGCAGCGACCTCAGGTATAGTCTGAACACTGAAGCTTTCTTT | CASSDLRYSLNTEAFF
- | TRBJ2-7 | many | 14 | TRBV24-1 | TGTGCCACCAGTGACCGAGGGAGAGGCTACGAGCAGTACTTC | CATSDRGRGYEQYF
- | TRBJ1-1 | many | 14 | TRBV20-1 | TGCAGTGCTAATGGGAAGGGACGGAACACTGAAGCTTTCTTT | CSANGKGRNTEAFF
- | TRBJ1-1 | many | 11 | TRBV30 | TGTGCCACTTCCAGGGAGCCTGAAGCTTTCTTT | CATSREPEAFF
TRBD1 | TRBJ1-3 | many | 14 | TRBV30 | TGTGCCTGGAACAGGGGATCGGCTGGAAACACCATATATTTT | CAWNRGSAGNTIYF
TRBD1 | TRBJ1-1 | many | 14 | TRBV5-1 | TGCGCCAGCAGCTTGAGGCAGGGGGTCGCTGAAGCTTTCTTT | CASSLRQGVAEAFF
- | TRBJ2-2 | - | 15 | TRBV29-1 | TGCAGCGTTGAACCCAGGGAGTTGGGGACCGGGGAGCTGTTTTTT | CSVEPRELGTGELFF
- | TRBJ1-6 | many | 14 | TRBV2 | TGTGCCAGCAGTCGCGACAGTCGAAATTCACCCCTCCACTTT | CASSRDSRNSPLHF
- | TRBJ2-2 | - | 15 | TRBV6-2/TRBV6-3 | TGTGCCAGCAGCCCAATCCGGGGGGCAACCGGGGAGCTGTTTTTT | CASSPIRGATGELFF
TRBD2 | TRBJ2-3 | many | 16 | TRBV20-1 | TGCAGTGCTACCGGACTAGCGCACACTAGCACAGATACGCAGTATTTT | CSATGLAHTSTDTQYF
- | TRBJ2-6 | - | 15 | TRBV2 | TGTGCCAGCAGAGATGGGGGGACTGGGGCCAACGTCCTGACTTTC | CASRDGGTGANVLTF
TRBD2 | TRBJ2-3 | many | 18 | TRBV6-1 | TGTGCCAGCAGTGACGAAGGGACTAGCGGACTGGCGGGAGATACGCAGTATTTT | CASSDEGTSGLAGDTQYF
- | TRBJ1-5 | - | 13 | TRBV3-1 | TGTGCCAGCACTCCGGGGGAGGGTCAGCCCCAGCATTTT | CASTPGEGQPQHF
TRBD2 | TRBJ2-2 | few | 16 | TRBV9 | TGTGCCAGCAGCCGTACTAGCGGGAGCCCCCCCGGGGAGCTGTTTTTT | CASSRTSGSPPGELFF
- | TRBJ1-1 | many | 13 | TRBV19 | TGTGCATCAAGGGGGGGCTCGAACACTGAAGCTTTCTTT | CASRGGSNTEAFF
- | TRBJ2-1 | - | 15 | TRBV28 | TGTGCCAGCAGTCCTTACAGGGCTTCCAACAATGAGCAGTTCTTC | CASSPYRASNNEQFF
- | TRBJ2-5 | many | 15 | TRBV19 | TGTGCCAGTAGTATAAGTCCGGCTAGCGAAGAGACCCAGTACTTC | CASSISPASEETQYF
- | TRBJ1-2 | - | 14 | TRBV9 | TGTGCCAGCAGCTTAGAGGACGGTAACTATGGCTACACCTTC | CASSLEDGNYGYTF
- | TRBJ1-2 | many | 15 | TRBV10-2 | TGCGCCAGCAGTGAGTCGACTCGTGGGGTCTATGGCTACACCTTC | CASSESTRGVYGYTF
TRBD2 | TRBJ2-5 | many | 15 | TRBV6-2/TRBV6-3 | TGTGCCAGCAGTTACATCGCGGGAGGACAAGAGACCCAGTACTTC | CASSYIAGGQETQYF
TRBD2 | TRBJ2-7 | few | 15 | TRBV20-1 | TGCAGTGCAACTTCTAGCGGGAGATCCCTTTACGAGCAGTACTTC | CSATSSGRSLYEQYF
- | TRBJ2-7 | many | 14 | TRBV28 | TGTGCCAGCAGGTCGGACAGTGAGGGCTACGAGCAGTACTTC | CASRSDSEGYEQYF
- | TRBJ2-1 | few | 17 | TRBV2 | TGTGCCAGCAGCACCGGGACGTCGGAGACCCGCTGGAATGAGCAGTTCTTC | CASSTGTSETRWNEQFF
TRBD1 | TRBJ2-1 | many | 16 | TRBV11-1 | TGTGCCAGCAGCCCCACCGAAGGGACAGGATACAATGAGCAGTTCTTC | CASSPTEGTGYNEQFF
- | TRBJ1-1 | - | 16 | TRBV25-1 | TGTGCCAGCACCCCAAGAGGGCAGGGCAGTGGCACTGAAGCTTTCTTT | CASTPRGQGSGTEAFF
TRBD1 | TRBJ2-5 | many | 12 | TRBV20-1 | TGCAGTGCCCCCGGACAGGGAGAGACCCAGTACTTC | CSAPGQGETQYF
- | TRBJ1-2 | few | 15 | TRBV9 | TGTGCCAGCAGCCCCCCTGGGAGGGGGGTAGGAGGCTACACCTTC | CASSPPGRGVGGYTF
- | TRBJ1-4 | - | 15 | TRBV2 | TGTGCCAGCAGTGAAGTCCAGGCAACTAATGAAGAACTGTTTTTT | CASSEVQATNEELFF
TRBD2 | TRBJ2-1 | many | 15 | TRBV20-1 | TGCAGTGCGAAGGGACTAGCGGGAGATGCGGGTGAGCAGTTCTTC | CSAKGLAGDAGEQFF
TRBD1 | TRBJ1-1 | many | 14 | TRBV19 | TGTGCCAGTATCCCGGACAGGATGAACACTGAAGCTTTCTTT | CASIPDRMNTEAFF
- | TRBJ2-5 | - | 17 | TRBV14 | TGTGCCAGCAGCCAAGATCCGCCTGGGACGGCGGGAGAGACCCAGTACTTC | CASSQDPPGTAGETQYF
- | TRBJ1-2 | - | 14 | TRBV20-1 | TGCAGTGCTAGTCCCGAGAACCCTATCGATGGCTACACCTTC | CSASPENPIDGYTF
- | TRBJ1-1 | many | 14 | TRBV29-1 | TGCAGCGGATCAAGGGCATATCTGAACACTGAAGCTTTCTTT | CSGSRAYLNTEAFF
- | TRBJ1-2 | many | 14 | TRBV18 | TGTGCCAGCTCACCCGGACAGACGTTGAATGGCTACACCTTC | CASSPGQTLNGYTF
TRBD1 | TRBJ2-7 | few | 15 | TRBV5-6 | TGTGCCAGCAGCTCAACGACAGGGGGTTACGGCGAGCAGTACTTC | CASSSTTGGYGEQYF
TRBD1 | TRBJ2-3 | - | 17 | TRBV12-3/TRBV12-4 | TGTGCCAGCACCGGGACAGGAGTGGGACTTACGGCAGATACGCAGTATTTT | CASTGTGVGLTADTQYF
TRBD1 | TRBJ1-2 | - | 14 | TRBV7-9 | TGTGCCAGCAGCTTAGGTCAGGGGGTGAATGGCTACACCTTC | CASSLGQGVNGYTF